Each of the 29 T cell receptor beta chains below was sequenced from the same sample in a study of blood T cell repertoires in COVID-19. Here immunoSEQ multiplex PCR was the method, and the copy in TCRdb shows in-frame clones only, minus some. This repertoire shows approximately 500,000 clones, roughly 90% found once; its top ten account for over 1.5%. The material sequenced was PBMCs or T cells enriched from blood (not recorded which). These receptors all come from a woman aged 40 to 55 who had recovered from COVID-19.

This clone was counted once. The rearrangement links TRBV4-2 to TRBJ2-1; TRBD2 matches 8 bases. The trim removed 7 bases at V and 9 bases at J, leaving 17 bases unmatched. CDR1 and CDR2 (germline): LGHNA, YNFKEQ. CDR3 length: 16 residues. For the CDR3, the DNA is TGTGCCAGCAATTCGTTGGAAGCGGGAGTTCCCGGTGAGCAGTTCTTC. Translated: CASNSLEAGVPGEQFF.

Only one count was recorded for this clone. This chain links TRBV30 with TRBJ1-2; no firm D call. This CDR3 is built from 21 residues. Germline-derived CDR1 and CDR2 are GTSNPN and SVGIG (reference sequence). Trimming stripped 3 bases from V and 8 bases from J, with 40 bases between. In DNA, the CDR3 is TGTGCCTGGAGAGCCGGGGTCCAAGGTGGGATGCGACACCGGAGGTTTATAGGCTACACCTTC. This sequence encodes CAWRAGVQGGMRHRRFIGYTF.

This chain uses TRBV18 with TRBJ2-2; tentative D call: TRBD1 (6 bases). The CDR3 extends over 16 amino acids. V was clipped by 4 bases and J by 1 base, with 13 bases between them. The germline V gene encodes CDR1 KGHSH and CDR2 LQKENI. CDR3 bases: TGTGCCAGCTCACTCGAGCAGGGGAGGAACACCGGGGAGCTGTTTTTT. Translating gives CASSLEQGRNTGELFF.

The chain carries TRBV21-1 and TRBJ2-2; TRBD2 is the table's D call, not checked against the DNA. TRBV21-1 is designated a pseudogene. The CDR3 has 17 amino acids. As DNA, the CDR3 is TGTGCCAGCAGCAAGTGCCTAGCGGGAGACTGGACCGGGGAGCTGTTTTTT. Residues: CASSKCLAGDWTGELFF.

V usage is TRBV15 and J usage is TRBJ2-2, with 8 bases identical to TRBD2. Germline CDR1 and CDR2: LNHNV and YYDKDF (reference sequence). The CDR3 runs 15 residues. J was trimmed by 7 bases and V by 8 bases; bases with no gene match: 12. CDR3 DNA: TGTGCCACCGGGGTTGGACTAGCCAAAGGCGGGGAGCTGTTTTTT. As protein: CATGVGLAKGGELFF.

The CDR3 loop is CASSLGTGIGQPQHF. In DNA form, the CDR3 reads TGTGCCAGCAGCTTGGGAACAGGGATTGGGCAGCCCCAGCATTTT. The chain combines TRBV7-9 with TRBJ1-5, with D tentatively TRBD1 (6 bases). V was clipped by 3 bases and J by 7 bases, with 16 bases between them. The CDR3 runs 15 residues. The germline V gene encodes CDR1 SEHNR and CDR2 FQNEAQ (reference sequence).

The V call is TRBV3-1 (or the pseudogene TRBV3-2), the J call TRBJ2-1; 11 nucleotides align to TRBD2. The CDR3 is 16 residues long. After removal of 6 bases from V and 3 bases from J, the junction contained 7 bases not matched to a gene. Germline assignment: CDR1 LGHDT and CDR2 YNNKEL (reference sequence). CDR3 bases: TGTGCCAGCAGTCAAACTAGCGGGAGAGGCTACAATGAGCAGTTCTTC. Amino acid sequence: CASSQTSGRGYNEQFF.

The genes are TRBV7-2 and TRBJ1-5, with 7 bases aligning to TRBD1. The CDR3 is made up of 15 amino acids. Germline lookup yields CDR1 SGHTA and CDR2 FQGNSA. Trimming at V came to 2 bases and at J to 3 bases, leaving 4 bases not matched to a gene. The CDR3 sequence is CASSLQGQLNQPQHF. CDR3 DNA sequence: TGTGCCAGCAGCTTACAGGGACAGCTCAATCAGCCCCAGCATTTT.

The chain joins TRBV5-1 to TRBJ2-3; 12 bases agree with TRBD1. In germline, CDR1 is SGHRS, CDR2 YFSETQ. J gave up 6 bases and V 0 bases, and 2 bases lay outside the gene matches. This CDR3 has 15 residues. CDR3 bases: TGCGCCAGCAGCTTGGCGGGACAGGGGGCGGATACGCAGTATTTT. This codes for CASSLAGQGADTQYF.

CDR3 region: CASSSPPGRTEAFF. Here the CDR3 DNA reads TGTGCCAGCAGTTCACCCCCAGGGCGGACTGAAGCTTTCTTT. This chain links TRBV7-2 with TRBJ1-1; a possible D gene is TRBD1 (5 bases). The CDR3 sequence is 14 residues long. Germline lookup yields CDR1 SGHTA and CDR2 FQGNSA. Trimming removed 6 bases from V and 5 bases from J, with 16 bases in between.

The chain couples TRBV10-2 to TRBJ1-2; TRBD1 aligns across 9 bases. CDR1 is WSHSY, CDR2 SAAADI, per germline. The trim removed 4 bases at V and 3 bases at J, leaving 9 bases unmatched. The CDR3 runs to 16 residues. The CDR3 spells CASSVAGTGNYYGYTF. As DNA, the CDR3 is TGCGCCAGCAGTGTTGCCGGGACAGGGAACTACTATGGCTACACCTTC.

The chain is built from TRBV7-2 and TRBJ2-1; TRBD2 matches 9 bases. V was clipped by 2 bases and J by 8 bases; unmatched bases: 7. CDR1 is SGHTA and CDR2 is FQGNSA in the germline V gene. This CDR3 spans 15 amino acids. The CDR3 loop is CASSLFGGRAHEQFF. CDR3 bases: TGTGCCAGCAGCTTATTCGGCGGGAGGGCCCATGAGCAGTTCTTC.

This clone was seen once. The sample has other DNA sequences that encode this CDR3 too. The rearrangement links TRBV9 to TRBJ1-4, with 9 nucleotides matching TRBD1. The CDR3 runs 15 residues. The ends lost 2 bases at V and 3 bases at J; junction bases unmatched: 2. Germline CDR1 reads SGDLS; CDR2 reads YYNGEE. Here the CDR3 DNA reads TGTGCCAGCAGCGTGACAGGGGGGGCTAATGAAAAACTGTTTTTT. The encoded protein is CASSVTGGANEKLFF.

The genes are TRBV12-3 or TRBV12-4 and TRBJ2-7, with D hard to call. V was clipped by 4 bases and J by 5 bases, with 6 bases between them. This CDR3 has 11 residues. CDR3: CASSWLNEQYF. CDR3 in DNA: TGTGCCAGCAGTTGGCTGAACGAGCAGTACTTC.

This clone was counted a few times. V and J are TRBV4-1 and TRBJ2-1, with D possibly TRBD2 on 6 matching bases. V was clipped by 3 bases and J by 0 bases, with 9 bases between them. Germline V gives CDR1 MGHRA, CDR2 YSYEKL. The CDR3 is 15 amino acids. The CDR3 DNA follows: TGCGCCAGCAGCCAGGCGGGATACTCCTACAATGAGCAGTTCTTC. It is translated as CASSQAGYSYNEQFF.

This rearrangement joins TRBV4-3 to TRBJ2-7; maybe TRBD1 (6 bases). This CDR3 comprises 13 residues. CDR1 is LGHNA, CDR2 YSLEER, per germline. V was shortened by 1 base and J by 7 bases, with 11 bases between the two germline ends. CDR3 DNA: TGCGCCAGCAGCCAAGGGACAGAACAGGAGCAGTACTTC. This gives the protein CASSQGTEQEQYF.

The rearrangement links TRBV9 to TRBJ2-1; TRBD2 matches 9 bases. The germline CDR1 and CDR2 sequences are SGDLS and YYNGEE. The CDR3 is 16 residues long. V was clipped by 0 bases and J by 7 bases; unmatched bases: 8. As DNA, the CDR3 is TGTGCCAGCAGCGTAGTAGGCGGGAGGGCCAGGAATGAGCAGTTCTTC. It codes for CASSVVGGRARNEQFF.

The chain is built from TRBV19 and TRBJ1-2, with 8 nucleotides matching TRBD1. CDR3 length: 14 amino acids. Losses at the gene ends were 4 bases for V and 3 bases for J; bases not matched to a gene: 4. Germline V gene lookup returns CDR1 LNHDA and CDR2 SQIVND (reference sequence). CDR3 bases: TGTGCCAGTAGTACAGGGGGCAGAGACTATGGCTACACCTTC. Translated: CASSTGGRDYGYTF.

The chain recombines TRBV5-1 with TRBJ1-2, with a tentative D call TRBD1 (5 bases). CDR3 length equals 14 residues. The germline gives CDR1 SGHRS, CDR2 YFSETQ. The ends were cut back, 4 bases at V and 4 bases at J, with 14 bases in the middle. CDR3 amino acids: CASSTSTVAYGYTF. CDR3 coding DNA: TGCGCCAGCAGCACGTCGACAGTGGCCTATGGCTACACCTTC.

The rearrangement links TRBV3-1 (or the pseudogene TRBV3-2) to TRBJ2-4; maybe TRBD2 (6 bases). There are 16 residues in the CDR3. Germline loops: CDR1 LGHDT, CDR2 YNNKEL (reference sequence). Deletions cut 1 base from V and 7 bases from J, with 17 bases between. The CDR3 reads CASSQVSRGAGNIQYF. CDR3 DNA sequence: TGTGCCAGCAGCCAAGTGTCAAGAGGGGCGGGGAACATTCAGTACTTC.

The chain joins TRBV29-1 to TRBJ1-2, with TRBD1 matching over 11 bases. V shed 7 bases and J 4 bases; nucleotides not matched to a gene: 5. In germline, CDR1 is SQVTM, CDR2 ANQGSEA. This CDR3 has 13 residues. The CDR3 here is CSGTGGAIYGYTF. In nucleotides, the CDR3 is TGCAGCGGGACAGGGGGCGCGATCTATGGCTACACCTTC. The full variable domain, its missing parts supplied by reference TRBV29-1 and TRBJ1-2, is SAVISQKPSRDICQRGTSLTIQCQVDSQVTMMFWYRQQPGQSLTLIATANQGSEATYESGFVIDKFPISRPNLTFSTLTVSNMSPEDSSIYLCSGTGGAIYGYTFGSGTRLTVV.

This clone has more than one count but fewer than ten. The rearrangement joins TRBV6-2 or TRBV6-3 to TRBJ1-5; D perhaps matches TRBD1 (6 bases). CDR3 length equals 15 residues. Looked up from germline, CDR1 is MNHEY and CDR2 is SVGEGT. The V and J ends lost 2 bases and 2 bases respectively, with 10 bases between them. The CDR3, as DNA: TGTGCCAGCAGTTACGTTGCAGGGGGCAATCAGCCCCAGCATTTT. Amino acids: CASSYVAGGNQPQHF.

The J gene is TRBJ2-1, the V gene TRBV5-8, with 11 bases that match TRBD1. V shed 4 bases, J shed 8 bases, and the junction held 5 bases outside the gene matches. Germline assignment: CDR1 SGHTS and CDR2 YDEGEE. The CDR3 has 14 residues. CDR3 nucleotide sequence: TGTGCCAGCAGCCGGACAGGGGGCAGGGATGAGCAGTTCTTC. As protein: CASSRTGGRDEQFF.

This chain joins TRBV5-4 and TRBJ2-7, with 9 bases matching TRBD2. With V trimmed by 1 base and J by 0 bases, 2 bases remained unmatched. Germline V CDR1 and CDR2: SGHNT, YYREEE (reference sequence). The CDR3 loop spans 15 amino acids. CDR3 bases: TGTGCCAGCAGCTTGAGTAGCGGGAGCTCCTACGAGCAGTACTTC. Translation gives CASSLSSGSSYEQYF.

The chain uses TRBV29-1 and TRBJ1-3, with D maybe TRBD1 (5 bases). The CDR3 sequence is 14 residues long. Germline V gene data show CDR1 as SQVTM and CDR2 as ANQGSEA. V lost 6 bases and J lost 0, with 12 bases in between. This CDR3 reads CSVLDTSSGNTIYF. The DNA of the CDR3 is TGCAGCGTCCTGGACACGAGCTCTGGAAACACCATATATTTT.

This sequence joins TRBV19 and TRBJ2-2, with no clear D. Germline V gene data show CDR1 as LNHDA and CDR2 as SQIVND (reference sequence). This CDR3 region has 14 residues. V lost 1 base and J 6 bases, leaving 9 bases between the germline ends. CDR3 amino acids: CASSIAHPAGELFF. Written as DNA, the CDR3 is TGTGCCAGTAGTATAGCCCATCCAGCCGGGGAGCTGTTTTTT.

V gene TRBV12-3 or TRBV12-4 combines with J gene TRBJ1-5, with unresolved D. The V end was cut by 3 bases, the J end by 6 bases, with 6 bases between. The CDR3 extends over 12 amino acids. Here the CDR3 DNA reads TGTGCCAGCAGTTTCTCCGGTCAGCCCCAGCATTTT. It yields the protein CASSFSGQPQHF.

The chain uses TRBV9 and TRBJ2-2, with 8 positions matching TRBD2. The length of the CDR3 is 16 residues. Trimming removed 4 bases from V and 4 bases from J; junction bases left unmatched: 9. Germline assignment: CDR1 SGDLS and CDR2 YYNGEE. CDR3 coding DNA: TGTGCCAGCAGCTCCGGGGGGGGCATGGGCACCGGGGAGCTGTTTTTT. It encodes CASSSGGGMGTGELFF.

The V and J genes are TRBV9 and TRBJ2-7; the D gene is possibly TRBD2 (6 bases). There are 14 residues in the CDR3. CDR1 is SGDLS and CDR2 is YYNGEE in the germline V gene. Deletions cut 0 bases from V and 2 bases from J, with 9 bases between. CDR3 sequence reads: CASSVDGGPYEQYF. In DNA form, the CDR3 reads TGTGCCAGCAGCGTAGACGGGGGTCCCTACGAGCAGTACTTC.